This TCR beta chain appears in the sequencing data of a study of blood T cell repertoires in COVID-19. Original processing notes: Reference gene primers were amplified, and this amplification served to estimate nucleated cell counts. Assay used: immunoSEQ multiplex PCR; TCRdb lists only in-frame clones, some missing. That table gives V, J and clone size, and the DNA gave D and trimming. Here the sample spans around 320,000 clones, about nine tenths being singletons. This CDR3 contains 14 residues. Unmatched junction bases numbered 10, after V lost 11 bases and J lost 4 bases. The germline CDR1 and CDR2 sequences are MNHEY and SVGAGI.

The V gene is TRBV6-5, the J gene TRBJ2-1; 8 positions match TRBD2. Sequenced material: PBMCs or T cells enriched from blood (not recorded which). The receptor was isolated from a woman aged 45-60 years who had been exposed to COVID-19. CDR3 in amino acids: CAVRAGEGYNEQFF. CDR3 coding DNA: TGTGCCGTCCGAGCGGGGGAGGGATACAATGAGCAGTTCTTC.